Each of the 19 T cell receptor beta chains below was sequenced from the same sample in a study of identifying expanded T cells in peripheral blood. The repertoire was sequenced with immunoSEQ multiplex PCR; TCRdb's copy has only in-frame clones and lacks some. This table holds over 100,000 clones, around 90% found once. The sample comprised blood. The receptors derive from a person aged 18 to 75 in good health.

This sequence joins TRBV6-5 and TRBJ2-3; D tentatively fits TRBD1 or TRBD2 (5 bases each). The CDR3 loop spans 16 amino acids. Per the germline V gene, CDR1 is MNHEY and CDR2 is SVGAGI. V lost 0 bases to trimming and J lost 0 bases, with 10 bases between them. The CDR3: CASSYSRGQSTDTQYF. DNA of the CDR3: TGTGCCAGCAGTTACTCGAGGGGCCAGAGCACAGATACGCAGTATTTT.

The rearrangement joins TRBV29-1 to TRBJ2-2; 10 nucleotides line up with TRBD1. J lost 7 bases, V lost 1 base, and 9 bases had no gene match. Germline CDR1 reads SQVTM; CDR2 reads ANQGSEA. The CDR3 loop spans 16 amino acids. The CDR3 DNA is TGCAGCGTTGAAGGGGGGACAGGGGATTTTAGCGGGGAGCTGTTTTTT. It specifies CSVEGGTGDFSGELFF.

J is TRBJ1-1 and V is TRBV7-2; D perhaps matches TRBD1 (6 bases). The CDR3 spans 13 residues. V shed 5 bases and J shed 8 bases, with 15 bases lying between them. Germline CDR1 SGHTA, CDR2 FQGNSA. CDR3 protein: CASSQGQRGEAFF. The CDR3 DNA follows: TGTGCCAGCAGCCAAGGACAGAGGGGGGAAGCTTTCTTT.

This rearrangement joins TRBV6-6 to TRBJ1-1; D not resolved. The CDR3 extends over 14 amino acids. CDR1 is MNHNY and CDR2 is SVGAGI in the germline V gene (reference sequence). The V gene lost 3 bases and the J gene lost 1 base, with 9 bases spanning the gap. The CDR3 here is CASSYVVGNTEAFF. CDR3 sequence (DNA): TGTGCCAGCAGTTATGTTGTGGGGAACACTGAAGCTTTCTTT.

The chain is built from TRBV7-9 and TRBJ1-2; no reliable D call. CDR3 length: 15 amino acids. Trimming removed 3 bases at V and 8 bases at J, with 19 bases between. Germline loops: CDR1 SEHNR, CDR2 FQNEAQ (reference sequence). The CDR3 region is CASSFLEESGIGYTF. The CDR3 nucleotides are TGTGCCAGCAGCTTCCTCGAGGAGTCAGGAATCGGCTACACCTTC.

This rearrangement joins TRBV7-3 to TRBJ2-2; D possibly corresponds to TRBD2 (5 bases). Germline values: CDR1 SGHTA, CDR2 FQGTGA. V was cut by 0 bases and J by 5 bases, with 7 bases left in between. The CDR3 has 14 residues. This CDR3 is CASSLTGGTGELFF. The CDR3, as DNA: TGTGCCAGCAGCTTAACCGGCGGGACCGGGGAGCTGTTTTTT.

This clone showed up just once. CDR3 in amino acids: CARGGLSNTEAFF. In DNA, the CDR3 is TGTGCCAGGGGGGGACTGTCGAACACTGAAGCTTTCTTT. The genes are TRBV19 and TRBJ1-1; possible D gene TRBD1, 5 bases. Germline CDR1 and CDR2: LNHDA and SQIVND (reference sequence). The ends were cut back, 9 bases at V and 1 base at J, with 12 bases in the middle. The CDR3 covers 13 residues.

V usage is TRBV19 and J usage is TRBJ1-5; TRBD1 agrees at 7 bases. The CDR3 consists of 17 residues. CDR1 is LNHDA, CDR2 SQIVND, per germline (reference sequence). J lost 0 bases, V lost 6 bases, and 11 bases had no gene match. The DNA of the CDR3 is TGTGCCAGTAGCCGACAGGGTAGGGGTTATAGCAATCAGCCCCAGCATTTT. Amino acids: CASSRQGRGYSNQPQHF.

The chain employs TRBV5-5 and TRBJ2-1, with 7 bases identical to TRBD2. Germline trimming cut 0 bases from V and 4 bases from J; bases unmatched to any gene: 16. The CDR3 loop spans 19 amino acids. Germline V gene lookup returns CDR1 SGHKS and CDR2 YYEKEE (reference sequence). The CDR3 DNA reads TGTGCCAGCAGCTTGGTTGAGATCGGGCTAGCGGAGTTATACAATGAGCAGTTCTTC. Translation gives CASSLVEIGLAELYNEQFF.

The J gene is TRBJ1-3, the V gene TRBV7-3; D unclear. Trimming stripped 5 bases from V and 0 bases from J, with 8 bases between. The V gene's germline CDR1 is SGHTA and CDR2 FQGTGA. This CDR3 region has 14 residues. CDR3 in amino acids: CASSLQSSGNTIYF. CDR3 in DNA: TGTGCCAGCAGCCTACAGAGCTCTGGAAACACCATATATTTT.

The V and J genes are TRBV27 and TRBJ1-4, with a tentative D call TRBD1 (6 bases). The V end lost 5 bases, the J end lost 8 bases, and 15 bases lay between the germline ends. Germline loops: CDR1 MNHEY, CDR2 SMNVEV (reference sequence). This CDR3 contains 14 residues. CDR3 protein: CASSIQGSGEKLFF. As DNA, the CDR3 is TGTGCCAGCAGTATACAGGGCTCGGGCGAAAAACTGTTTTTT.

In its sample, this clone was seen once. The chain combines TRBV7-2 with TRBJ1-5, with 7 bases that match TRBD1. V dropped 5 bases and J dropped 0; count of bases not matched to a gene: 7. Germline lookup yields CDR1 SGHTA and CDR2 FQGNSA. This CDR3 has 16 amino acids. The CDR3 region has the DNA TGTGCCAGCAGCGAGGGACAGCTTTATAGCAATCAGCCCCAGCATTTT. Residues: CASSEGQLYSNQPQHF.

The genes are TRBV19 and TRBJ2-7; either TRBD1 or TRBD2 may supply D (5 bases each). The CDR3 loop spans 14 amino acids. CDR1 LNHDA and CDR2 SQIVND come from the germline V gene (reference sequence). Trimming shortened V by 3 bases and J by 4 bases, and 13 bases separated the two germline ends. In DNA, the CDR3 is TGTGCCAGTAGTATTCGGGACGGGGTGTACGAGCAGTACTTC. Protein sequence: CASSIRDGVYEQYF.

In this sample, this clone turned up a few times. V gene TRBV19 combines with J gene TRBJ1-5; D gene unclear. The length of the CDR3 is 17 residues. The germline gives CDR1 LNHDA, CDR2 SQIVND (reference sequence). Trimming took off 6 bases at V and 2 bases at J, with 20 bases between the two ends. The CDR3 DNA is TGTGCCAGTAGGGAGACTTATCCTATCGTTGGCAATCAGCCCCAGCATTTT. It is translated as CASRETYPIVGNQPQHF. The complete variable domain, with remaining parts taken from reference TRBV19 and TRBJ1-5, reads DGGITQSPKYLFRKEGQNVTLSCEQNLNHDAMYWYRQDPGQGLRLIYYSQIVNDFQKGDIAEGYSVSREKKESFPLTVTSAQKNPTAFYLCASRETYPIVGNQPQHFGDGTRLSIL.

V and J are TRBV6-1 and TRBJ1-4; D is undetermined. The CDR3 contains 14 residues. V dropped 4 bases and J dropped 4 bases, with 10 bases sitting between them. The V gene's germline CDR1 is MNHNS and CDR2 SASEGT. CDR3 DNA sequence: TGTGCCAGCAGTGTGGCCGAAGGTAATGAAAAACTGTTTTTT. Translated: CASSVAEGNEKLFF.

This rearrangement joins TRBV6-4 to TRBJ2-7, with D uncertain. This CDR3 region has 17 residues. CDR1 MRHNA and CDR2 SNTAGT come from the germline V gene. The V end was cut by 5 bases, the J end by 1 base, with 21 bases between. The DNA of the CDR3 is TGTGCCAGCAGTACCCTCTTGAAGGGTTCCATATCCTACGAGCAGTACTTC. It encodes CASSTLLKGSISYEQYF.

The rearrangement joins TRBV18 to TRBJ2-7, with D tentatively TRBD1 (5 bases). From germline, CDR1 is KGHSH and CDR2 LQKENI. Trimming took off 3 bases at V and 12 bases at J, with 15 bases between the two ends. This CDR3 region has 12 residues. The CDR3, as DNA: TGTGCCAGCTCACCCGCCGTAGGGGCACCGTACTTC. Translating gives CASSPAVGAPYF.

J is TRBJ2-7 and V is TRBV7-2; 8 bases fit TRBD1. V dropped 7 bases and J dropped 0; count of bases not matched to a gene: 8. This CDR3 spans 15 amino acids. Germline loops: CDR1 SGHTA, CDR2 FQGNSA. The CDR3 protein is CASTPGQGLSYEQYF. The CDR3 coding sequence is TGTGCCAGCACGCCCGGACAGGGCCTCTCCTACGAGCAGTACTTC.

The chain links TRBV25-1 to TRBJ2-7; 10 bases match TRBD2. This CDR3 is 13 amino acids long. V gave up 10 bases and J gave up 2 bases; unmatched junction bases: 5. Germline V gene lookup returns CDR1 MGHDK and CDR2 SYGVNS. This CDR3 reads CATTLAGTYEQYF. The CDR3 nucleotides are TGTGCCACCACACTAGCGGGGACCTACGAGCAGTACTTC.